Below are 32 T cell receptor beta chains sequenced from a single sample in a study of blood T cell repertoires in COVID-19. Assay: immunoSEQ multiplex PCR; the TCRdb copy retains only in-frame clones and omits some. In the table there are around 99,000 clones, roughly 80% of which are singletons. The sequenced sample was peripheral blood. These receptors were obtained from a human donor in a cohort sampled during active or convalescent COVID-19.

The chain recombines TRBV18 with TRBJ1-1; 8 positions match TRBD1. Germline-derived CDR1 and CDR2 are KGHSH and LQKENI. The junction had 11 bases not matched to a gene; V was cut back by 3 bases and J by 5 bases. CDR3 length: 16 amino acids. The CDR3 reads CASSPTQGAWGTEAFF. The CDR3 DNA sequence: TGTGCCAGCTCACCCACGCAGGGGGCCTGGGGGACTGAAGCTTTCTTT.

The chain joins TRBV6-5 to TRBJ1-2; D is unresolved. The CDR3 covers 14 residues. From germline, CDR1 is MNHEY and CDR2 SVGAGI. V lost 2 bases, J lost 3 bases, and 10 bases lay in between. Here the CDR3 DNA reads TGTGCCAGCAGTTACGTAAAAGACTACTATGGCTACACCTTC. Protein product: CASSYVKDYYGYTF.

The chain combines TRBV4-2 with TRBJ1-3; the D is unclear. CDR3 size: 16 residues. Germline CDR1 LGHNA, CDR2 YNFKEQ. V was pared by 0 bases and J by 0 bases, with 9 bases between. CDR3 amino acids: CASSQEGEHSGNTIYF. The CDR3 DNA reads TGTGCCAGCAGCCAAGAGGGAGAGCACTCTGGAAACACCATATATTTT.

This sequence joins TRBV28 and TRBJ2-5, with 9 bases matching TRBD1. J was trimmed by 6 bases and V by 6 bases; bases with no gene match: 8. Per germline, CDR1 MDHEN and CDR2 SYDVKM. The CDR3 sequence is 14 residues long. In nucleotides, the CDR3 is TGTGCCAGCAGGACGGGACAGGGAGGAAAGACCCAGTACTTC. It is translated as CASRTGQGGKTQYF.

The chain links TRBV5-1 to TRBJ1-1; D might be TRBD1 (6 bases). This CDR3 has 13 amino acids. V lost 5 bases to trimming and J lost 1 base, with 9 bases between them. Germline V gives CDR1 SGHRS, CDR2 YFSETQ. Written as DNA, the CDR3 is TGCGCCAGCAGAGCAGGGGAGAACACTGAAGCTTTCTTT. As protein: CASRAGENTEAFF.

The rearrangement uses TRBV5-4 and TRBJ2-7, with TRBD2 identical over 8 bases. Germline V gene data show CDR1 as SGHNT and CDR2 as YYREEE (reference sequence). J lost 4 bases, V lost 4 bases, and 7 bases had no gene match. This CDR3 is 14 amino acids long. The CDR3 DNA follows: TGTGCCAGCAGCCCCAGCGGGAGAAGGTACGAGCAGTACTTC. This encodes CASSPSGRRYEQYF.

This chain joins TRBV2 and TRBJ1-6; 8 nucleotides line up with TRBD1. There are 17 residues in the CDR3. V lost 7 bases to trimming and J lost 6 bases; unmatched junction nucleotides: 14. Germline CDR1 is SNHLY and CDR2 is FYNNEI. CDR3 amino acids: CASTREGTGGLNSPLHF. CDR3 nucleotide sequence: TGTGCCAGCACCCGAGAAGGTACAGGGGGGCTTAATTCACCCCTCCACTTT.

V is TRBV19 and J is TRBJ1-3; D is uncertain. Germline lookup yields CDR1 LNHDA and CDR2 SQIVND (reference sequence). The CDR3 length is 15 residues. Trimming removed 6 bases at V and 0 bases at J, with 12 bases between. In DNA, the CDR3 is TGTGCCAGTAGACCCACATTTTCCTCTGGAAACACCATATATTTT. Translated: CASRPTFSSGNTIYF. The full variable domain, its missing parts supplied by reference TRBV19 and TRBJ1-3, is DGGITQSPKYLFRKEGQNVTLSCEQNLNHDAMYWYRQDPGQGLRLIYYSQIVNDFQKGDIAEGYSVSREKKESFPLTVTSAQKNPTAFYLCASRPTFSSGNTIYFGEGSWLTVV.

The rearrangement links TRBV19 to TRBJ1-1, with TRBD1 matching 9 bases. The CDR3 runs 15 residues. Germline lookup yields CDR1 LNHDA and CDR2 SQIVND (reference sequence). Trimming removed 5 bases from V and 3 bases from J; junction bases left unmatched: 7. The CDR3 loop reads CASSSLTGGDTEAFF. The DNA for the CDR3 is TGTGCCAGTAGTTCCTTGACAGGGGGGGACACTGAAGCTTTCTTT.

The V gene is TRBV4-1, the J gene TRBJ2-1, with 7 bases fitting TRBD1. Germline loops: CDR1 MGHRA, CDR2 YSYEKL. After removal of 2 bases from V and 4 bases from J, the junction contained 23 bases not matched to a gene. The CDR3 is 21 residues long. CDR3 DNA: TGCGCCAGCAGCCAACCCCCGAGTGCAGAGTCGGGACAGCGACCTTACAATGAGCAGTTCTTC. This sequence encodes CASSQPPSAESGQRPYNEQFF.

The chain couples TRBV19 to TRBJ2-7; 10 positions agree with TRBD1. The V gene end was trimmed by 5 bases and the J gene end by 7 bases; junction bases not matched to a gene: 11. CDR1 is LNHDA and CDR2 is SQIVND in the germline V gene (reference sequence). The length of the CDR3 is 15 residues. The CDR3 DNA reads as TGTGCCAGTAGTGGCGCCGGGACAGGGGCCGGGGAGCAGTACTTC. It encodes CASSGAGTGAGEQYF.

The sample holds one count of this clone. This chain links TRBV28 with TRBJ1-5; D call uncertain. This CDR3 spans 15 amino acids. The V and J ends lost 7 bases and 1 base respectively, with 14 bases between them. CDR1 is MDHEN and CDR2 is SYDVKM in the germline V gene. The CDR3 DNA reads as TGTGCCAGCACCCTAGCGGGTTGGAGCAATCAGCCCCAGCATTTT. Translated: CASTLAGWSNQPQHF. The full variable domain, rest sourced from reference TRBV28 and TRBJ1-5, is DVKVTQSSRYLVKRTGEKVFLECVQDMDHENMFWYRQDPGLGLRLIYFSYDVKMKEKGDIPEGYSVSREKKERFSLILESASTNQTSMYLCASTLAGWSNQPQHFGDGTRLSIL.

The gene calls are TRBV27 and TRBJ2-5; the D gene is possibly TRBD1 (6 bases). The length of the CDR3 is 16 residues. Germline CDR1 MNHEY, CDR2 SMNVEV (reference sequence). V shed 0 bases and J shed 9 bases, with 20 bases lying between them. CDR3 amino acids: CASSLSHRTALGAQYF. Here the CDR3 DNA reads TGTGCCAGCAGTTTATCCCACAGGACAGCCCTCGGGGCCCAGTACTTC.

The V and J genes are TRBV5-1 and TRBJ2-7, with a weak D call TRBD1 (6 bases). This CDR3 is 13 amino acids long. V was cut by 3 bases and J by 5 bases, with 12 bases left in between. The germline V gene encodes CDR1 SGHRS and CDR2 YFSETQ. DNA of the CDR3: TGCGCCAGCAGCTCTGACAGGCTTCACGAGCAGTACTTC. Translation: CASSSDRLHEQYF. The variable domain in full, with the rest retrieved from reference TRBV5-1 and TRBJ2-7, is KAGVTQTPRYLIKTRGQQVTLSCSPISGHRSVSWYQQTPGQGLQFLFEYFSETQRNKGNFPGRFSGRQFSNSRSEMNVSTLELGDSALYLCASSSDRLHEQYFGPGTRLTVT.

V and J are TRBV6-6 and TRBJ2-2; 11 nucleotides agree with TRBD1. The V segment lost 10 bases and the J segment 8 bases; nucleotides outside the gene matches: 9. Germline-derived CDR1 and CDR2 are MNHNY and SVGAGI (reference sequence). This CDR3 region has 14 residues. CDR3 coding DNA: TGTGCCATCTGCCGGGACAGGGGGTCTGGGGAGCTGTTTTTT. It encodes CAICRDRGSGELFF.

This clone is a singleton in its sample. The chain combines TRBV7-2 with TRBJ2-7; TRBD1 is a possible D gene (6 bases). The CDR3 totals 13 residues. From germline, CDR1 is SGHTA and CDR2 FQGNSA. V dropped 5 bases and J dropped 0 bases, with 8 bases sitting between them. CDR3 loop: CASSEGGSYEQYF. The CDR3 nucleotides are TGTGCCAGCAGCGAAGGGGGCTCCTACGAGCAGTACTTC.

The V call is TRBV11-2, the J call TRBJ2-1; no clear D gene. With 1 base removed from V and 4 bases from J, the gap between germline ends came to 14 bases. This CDR3 spans 16 amino acids. Per the germline V gene, CDR1 is SGHAT and CDR2 is FQNNGV. CDR3 bases: TGTGCCAGCAGCTTAGGAGCGACGTCGGCTTACAATGAGCAGTTCTTC. Its protein product is CASSLGATSAYNEQFF.

This sequence joins TRBV15 and TRBJ2-7, with 8 bases that match TRBD1. The CDR3 has 15 residues. Per the germline V gene, CDR1 is LNHNV and CDR2 is YYDKDF (reference sequence). V lost 1 base, J lost 2 bases, and 4 bases stayed unmatched. The CDR3 loop is CATSRVQGETYEQYF. CDR3 nucleotide sequence: TGTGCCACCAGCAGAGTACAGGGGGAGACCTACGAGCAGTACTTC.

This clone was counted between two and nine times. The chain employs TRBV3-1 (or the pseudogene TRBV3-2) and TRBJ1-2; D gene ambiguous. Trimming took off 3 bases at V and 0 bases at J, with 14 bases between the two ends. Germline V gene data show CDR1 as LGHDT and CDR2 as YNNKEL (reference sequence). There are 16 residues in the CDR3. CDR3 DNA sequence: TGTGCCAGCAGCCAGCCCTCGGCGGCGGCTAACTATGGCTACACCTTC. As protein: CASSQPSAAANYGYTF.

This sequence joins TRBV27 and TRBJ2-7, with a tentative D call TRBD1 (5 bases). CDR1 MNHEY and CDR2 SMNVEV come from the germline V gene (reference sequence). The V and J ends lost 2 bases and 3 bases respectively, with 17 bases between them. The CDR3 extends over 16 amino acids. CDR3 nucleotides: TGTGCCAGCAGTTTAAGCCTCAGGGTACCTATCTACGAGCAGTACTTC. Amino acid sequence: CASSLSLRVPIYEQYF.

This rearrangement joins TRBV5-5 to TRBJ1-2; TRBD1 matches 10 bases. The length of the CDR3 is 14 residues. The J segment lost 7 bases and the V segment lost 0 bases, leaving 3 bases of the junction unmatched. Germline V gene data show CDR1 as SGHKS and CDR2 as YYEKEE (reference sequence). CDR3 in DNA: TGTGCCAGCAGCTTGGCGACAGGGGGCTTTGGCTACACCTTC. It codes for CASSLATGGFGYTF.

The chain employs TRBV6-2 or TRBV6-3 and TRBJ2-7, with TRBD2 matching over 8 bases. Germline values: CDR1 MNHEY, CDR2 SVGEGT. CDR3 length: 15 amino acids. Trimming at V came to 4 bases and at J to 2 bases, leaving 7 bases not matched to a gene. The CDR3 coding sequence is TGTGCCAGCAGTTCCCCGGCGGGAGGAACCTACGAGCAGTACTTC. This gives the protein CASSSPAGGTYEQYF.

Points on this clone: Other DNA sequences from this sample encode an identical CDR3 as well. The chain employs TRBV7-6 and TRBJ2-7; 8 nucleotides align to TRBD2. From germline, CDR1 is SGHVS and CDR2 FNYEAQ. V shed 3 bases and J 0 bases; nucleotides not matched to a gene: 4. The CDR3 is 15 residues long. The CDR3 DNA sequence: TGTGCCAGCAGCTTGGCGGGGGGAAGCTCCTACGAGCAGTACTTC. Protein: CASSLAGGSSYEQYF.

This clone was observed a few times. The V and J genes are TRBV5-4 and TRBJ1-4; perhaps TRBD1 as D (5 bases). V dropped 5 bases and J dropped 0 bases, with 14 bases sitting between them. Germline V gene data show CDR1 as SGHNT and CDR2 as YYREEE (reference sequence). This CDR3 contains 16 residues. DNA for the CDR3: TGTGCCAGCAGTCTTCGGGGGGAGACAACTAATGAAAAACTGTTTTTT. This translates into CASSLRGETTNEKLFF.

The rearrangement joins TRBV9 to TRBJ1-1; D is uncertain. The V gene's germline CDR1 is SGDLS and CDR2 YYNGEE. The germline V and J ends were trimmed by 1 base and 0 bases, with 10 bases remaining between them. The CDR3 covers 15 residues. CDR3 DNA sequence: TGTGCCAGCAGCGTATTGAGAGACATGAACACTGAAGCTTTCTTT. This gives the protein CASSVLRDMNTEAFF.

This clone was seen more than once but under ten times. This chain joins TRBV27 and TRBJ2-2, with 7 bases that match TRBD1. V lost 4 bases and J lost 1; bases outside the gene matches: 9. The germline gives CDR1 MNHEY, CDR2 SMNVEV (reference sequence). CDR3 size: 17 residues. CDR3 in amino acids: CASSSPSQGKNTGELFF. CDR3 bases: TGTGCCAGCAGTTCACCCTCACAGGGGAAGAACACCGGGGAGCTGTTTTTT.

This clone was detected a few times. The rearrangement uses TRBV6-5 and TRBJ2-5; perhaps TRBD1 as D (5 bases). This CDR3 is 15 amino acids long. V was trimmed by 0 bases and J by 4 bases, leaving 12 bases between them. CDR1 is MNHEY and CDR2 is SVGAGI in the germline V gene. Here the CDR3 DNA reads TGTGCCAGCAGTTACTCGTACACAGGTCCAGAGACCCAGTACTTC. Protein product: CASSYSYTGPETQYF.

This clone appeared a few times. The V gene is TRBV11-2, the J gene TRBJ1-6, with 7 bases matching TRBD1. CDR3 length: 14 residues. V lost 5 bases and J lost 7; bases outside the gene matches: 5. Germline CDR1 and CDR2: SGHAT and FQNNGV. CDR3 residues: CASSQTGYNSPLHF. CDR3 DNA sequence: TGTGCCAGCAGCCAGACAGGGTACAATTCACCCCTCCACTTT.

The chain uses TRBV6-6 and TRBJ1-1; no definite D call. Trimming took 6 bases from V and 1 from J, leaving 6 bases between them. The CDR3 is made up of 12 amino acids. The germline gives CDR1 MNHNY, CDR2 SVGAGI (reference sequence). Here the CDR3 reads CASSKQNTEAFF. The CDR3, as DNA: TGTGCCAGCAGCAAACAGAACACTGAAGCTTTCTTT.

The chain uses TRBV24-1 and TRBJ2-2, with 7 bases identical to TRBD1. Germline V gene sequence: CDR1 KGHDR, CDR2 SFDVKD. The CDR3 has 19 amino acids. V lost 7 bases to trimming and J lost 0 bases; unmatched junction nucleotides: 16. The CDR3 DNA sequence: TGTGCCACCAGCGGGACACAGGGGAAACACATCCCGAACACCGGGGAGCTGTTTTTT. It encodes CATSGTQGKHIPNTGELFF.

This chain connects TRBV27 to TRBJ1-2, with unresolved D. Per the germline V gene, CDR1 is MNHEY and CDR2 is SMNVEV (reference sequence). V lost 3 bases and J 4 bases, leaving 15 bases between the germline ends. The CDR3 sequence is 15 residues long. The CDR3 coding sequence is TGTGCCAGCAGTTTCGAGGGATCCCTATCCTATGGCTACACCTTC. Its protein is CASSFEGSLSYGYTF.

The chain joins TRBV10-3 to TRBJ1-5; TRBD1 is a possible D gene (5 bases). CDR1 and CDR2 from the germline V gene are ENHRY and SYGVKD. Trimming took off 6 bases at V and 5 bases at J, with 11 bases between the two ends. The CDR3 is 13 residues long. The CDR3 nucleotides read TGTGCCATCAGCAAGGGGTTTGATCAGCCCCAGCATTTT. Residues: CAISKGFDQPQHF.